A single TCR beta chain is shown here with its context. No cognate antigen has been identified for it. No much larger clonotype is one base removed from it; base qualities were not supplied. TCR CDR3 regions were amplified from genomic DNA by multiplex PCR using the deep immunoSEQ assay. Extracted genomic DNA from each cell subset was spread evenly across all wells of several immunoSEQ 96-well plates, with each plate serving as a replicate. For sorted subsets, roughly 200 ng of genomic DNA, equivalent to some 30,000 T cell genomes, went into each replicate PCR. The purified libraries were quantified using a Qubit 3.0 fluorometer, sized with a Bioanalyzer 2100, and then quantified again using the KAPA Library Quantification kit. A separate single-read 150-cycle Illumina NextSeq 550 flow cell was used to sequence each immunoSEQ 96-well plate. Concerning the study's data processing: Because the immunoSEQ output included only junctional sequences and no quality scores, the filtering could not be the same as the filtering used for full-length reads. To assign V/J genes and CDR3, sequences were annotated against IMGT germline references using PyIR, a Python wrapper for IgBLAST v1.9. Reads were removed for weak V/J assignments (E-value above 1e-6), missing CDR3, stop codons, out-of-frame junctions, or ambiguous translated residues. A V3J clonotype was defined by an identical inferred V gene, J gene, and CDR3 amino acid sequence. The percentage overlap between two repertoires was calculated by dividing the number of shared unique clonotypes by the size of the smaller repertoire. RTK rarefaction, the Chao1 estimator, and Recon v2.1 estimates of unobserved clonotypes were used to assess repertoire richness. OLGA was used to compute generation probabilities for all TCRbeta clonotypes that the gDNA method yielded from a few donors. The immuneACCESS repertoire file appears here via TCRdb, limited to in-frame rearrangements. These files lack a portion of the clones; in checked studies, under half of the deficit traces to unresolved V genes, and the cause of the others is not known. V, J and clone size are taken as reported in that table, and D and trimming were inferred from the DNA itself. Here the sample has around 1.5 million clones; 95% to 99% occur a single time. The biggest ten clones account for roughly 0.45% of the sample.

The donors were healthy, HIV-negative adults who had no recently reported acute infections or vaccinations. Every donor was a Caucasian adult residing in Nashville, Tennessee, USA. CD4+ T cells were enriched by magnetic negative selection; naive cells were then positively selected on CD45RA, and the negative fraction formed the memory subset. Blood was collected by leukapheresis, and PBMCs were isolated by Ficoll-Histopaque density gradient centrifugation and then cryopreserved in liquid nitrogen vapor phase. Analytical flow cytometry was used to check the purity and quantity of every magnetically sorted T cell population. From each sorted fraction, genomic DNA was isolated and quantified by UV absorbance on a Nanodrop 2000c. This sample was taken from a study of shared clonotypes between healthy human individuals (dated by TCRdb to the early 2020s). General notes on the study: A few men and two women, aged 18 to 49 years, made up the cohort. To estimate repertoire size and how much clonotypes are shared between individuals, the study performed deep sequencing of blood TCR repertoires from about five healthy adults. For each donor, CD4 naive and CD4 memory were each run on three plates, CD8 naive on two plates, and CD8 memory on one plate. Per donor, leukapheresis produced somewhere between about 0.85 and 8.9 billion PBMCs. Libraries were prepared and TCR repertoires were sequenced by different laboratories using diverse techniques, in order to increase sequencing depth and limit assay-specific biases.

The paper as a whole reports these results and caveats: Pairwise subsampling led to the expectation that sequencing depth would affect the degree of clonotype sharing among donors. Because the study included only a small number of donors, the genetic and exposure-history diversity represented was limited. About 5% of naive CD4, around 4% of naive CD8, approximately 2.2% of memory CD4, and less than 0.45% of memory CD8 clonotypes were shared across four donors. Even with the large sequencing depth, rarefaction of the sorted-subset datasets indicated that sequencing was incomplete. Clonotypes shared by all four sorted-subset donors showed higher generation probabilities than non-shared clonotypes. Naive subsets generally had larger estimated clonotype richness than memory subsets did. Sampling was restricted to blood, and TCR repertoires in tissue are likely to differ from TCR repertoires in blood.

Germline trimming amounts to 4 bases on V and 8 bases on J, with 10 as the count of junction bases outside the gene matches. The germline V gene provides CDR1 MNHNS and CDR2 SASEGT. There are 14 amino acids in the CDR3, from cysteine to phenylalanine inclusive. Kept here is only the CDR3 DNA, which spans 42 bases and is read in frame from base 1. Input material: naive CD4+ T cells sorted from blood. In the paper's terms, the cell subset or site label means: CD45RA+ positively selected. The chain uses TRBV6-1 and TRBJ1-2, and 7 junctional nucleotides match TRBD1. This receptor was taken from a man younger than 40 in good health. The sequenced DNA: TGTGCCAGCAGTGCTGGAACAGGGGATCGAGGCTACACCTTC. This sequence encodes CASSAGTGDRGYTF.